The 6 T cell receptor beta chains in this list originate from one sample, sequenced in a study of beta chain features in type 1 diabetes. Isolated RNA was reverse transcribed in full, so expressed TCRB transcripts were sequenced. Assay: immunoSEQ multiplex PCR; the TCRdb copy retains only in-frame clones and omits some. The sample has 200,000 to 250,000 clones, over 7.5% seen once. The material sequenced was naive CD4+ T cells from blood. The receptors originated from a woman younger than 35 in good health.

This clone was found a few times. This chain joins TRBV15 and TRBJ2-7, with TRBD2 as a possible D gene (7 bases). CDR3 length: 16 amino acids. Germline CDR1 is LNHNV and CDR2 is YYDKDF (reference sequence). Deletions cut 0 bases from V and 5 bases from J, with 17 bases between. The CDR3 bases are TGTGCCACCAGCAGAGAAGGGGGGGGATCGGAAAACGAGCAGTACTTC. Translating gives CATSREGGGSENEQYF.

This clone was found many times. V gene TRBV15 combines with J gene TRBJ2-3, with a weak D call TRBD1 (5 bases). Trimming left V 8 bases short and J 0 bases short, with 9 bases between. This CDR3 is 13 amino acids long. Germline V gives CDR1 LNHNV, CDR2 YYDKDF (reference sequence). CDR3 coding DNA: TGTGCCACCCAGGGTACTAGCACAGATACGCAGTATTTT. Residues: CATQGTSTDTQYF.

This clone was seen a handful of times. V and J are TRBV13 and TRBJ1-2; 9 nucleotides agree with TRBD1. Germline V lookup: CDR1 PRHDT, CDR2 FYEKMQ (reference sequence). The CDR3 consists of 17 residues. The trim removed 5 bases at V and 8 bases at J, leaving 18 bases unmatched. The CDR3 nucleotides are TGTGCCAGCAGCACGCCGGGACAGGGCTTTCATTCACGGGGCTACACCTTC. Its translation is CASSTPGQGFHSRGYTF.

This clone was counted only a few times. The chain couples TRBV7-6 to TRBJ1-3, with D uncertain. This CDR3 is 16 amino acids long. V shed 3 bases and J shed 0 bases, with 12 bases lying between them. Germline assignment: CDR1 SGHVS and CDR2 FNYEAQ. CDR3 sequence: CASSLSGPSSGNTIYF. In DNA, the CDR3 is TGTGCCAGCAGCTTGAGTGGGCCGAGCTCTGGAAACACCATATATTTT.

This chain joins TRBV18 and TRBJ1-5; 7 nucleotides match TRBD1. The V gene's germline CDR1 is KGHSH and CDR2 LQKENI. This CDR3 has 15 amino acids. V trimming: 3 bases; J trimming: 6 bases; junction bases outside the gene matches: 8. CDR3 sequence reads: CASSPRQGESQPQHF. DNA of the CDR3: TGTGCCAGCTCACCGAGACAGGGTGAGAGTCAGCCCCAGCATTTT.

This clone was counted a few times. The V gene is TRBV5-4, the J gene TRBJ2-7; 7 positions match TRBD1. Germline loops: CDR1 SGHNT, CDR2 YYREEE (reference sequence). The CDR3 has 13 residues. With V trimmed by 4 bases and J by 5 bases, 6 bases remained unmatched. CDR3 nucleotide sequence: TGTGCCAGCAGCAATAGGGGGCGGGACGAGCAGTACTTC. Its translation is CASSNRGRDEQYF.